A selection of T cell receptor beta chains follows, all from one sample in a study of blood T cell repertoires in COVID-19. Assay used: immunoSEQ multiplex PCR; TCRdb lists only in-frame clones, some missing. The sample holds about 150,000 clones, 70% to 90% seen once. The material sequenced was peripheral blood. The source of these receptors is a woman aged 70-85 years with acute or convalescent COVID-19. Each CDR3 is given with its conserved first and last residue. A D gene is named only where the DNA matches it firmly. The size of a clone is reported for some rows only, either as once, few or many, or as a class for expanded clones.

>TRBJ1-2|TRBV4-1|TRBD1|.
TGCGCCAGCAGCCAAGATTGGGACAGGGGGCACCCGGATGGCTACACCTTC
CASSQDWDRGHPDGYTF
>TRBJ1-1|TRBV30|.|.
TGTGCCTGGAGTGTACGCAGGGGCCTTGAAGCTTTCTTT
CAWSVRRGLEAFF
>TRBJ2-1|TRBV2|TRBD1|once
TGTGCCAGCAGGGGACAGGGGGTGCTCTACAATGAGCAGTTCTTC
CASRGQGVLYNEQFF
>TRBJ1-2|TRBV1|.|.
TGCACCAGCAGCCAAGGGTCCCGACAGGGAAATGGCTATGGCTACACCTTC
CTSSQGSRQGNGYGYTF
>TRBJ1-5|TRBV5-6|.|.
TGTGCCCGCAGCTTGGGGGGGGTGATCGACAATCAGCCCCAGCATTTT
CARSLGGVIDNQPQHF
>TRBJ2-5|TRBV28|.|.
TGTGCCAGCAGTTTATTAAGGGGAGAGACCCAGTACTTC
CASSLLRGETQYF
>TRBJ1-1|TRBV28|TRBD1|.
TGTGCCAGCAGTGAGAGGGGGCATGGGGGCACTGAAGCTTTCTTT
CASSERGHGGTEAFF
>TRBJ2-5|TRBV5-1|.|.
TGCGCCAGCAGCTTGGATGGGAGGAAGACCCAGTACTTC
CASSLDGRKTQYF
>TRBJ1-1|TRBV11-2|.|.
TGTGCCAGCAGCCCGAGGCTAACCGGGACATATAACACTGAAGCTTTCTTT
CASSPRLTGTYNTEAFF
>TRBJ1-6|TRBV5-1|.|.
TGCGCCAGCAGCTTGGCCGCGAATTCACCCCTCCACTTT
CASSLAANSPLHF
>TRBJ1-2|TRBV5-6|TRBD1|.
TGTGCCAGCAGCTCCGTGACAGGGCTGATCTATGGCTACACCTTC
CASSSVTGLIYGYTF
>TRBJ1-4|TRBV6-1|TRBD1|.
TGTGCCAGCAGATACGTGACAGGGTTGGGGGAAAAACTGTTTTTT
CASRYVTGLGEKLFF
>TRBJ2-2|TRBV6-2/TRBV6-3|.|.
TGTGCCAGCAGTTACTCGATGGTAGCGGTCACCGGGGAGCTGTTTTTT
CASSYSMVAVTGELFF
>TRBJ1-2|TRBV5-1|TRBD1|.
TGCGCCAGCAGATACTCGACAGGGGGAAACTATGGCTACACCTTC
CASRYSTGGNYGYTF
>TRBJ1-6|TRBV5-1|.|.
TGCGCCAGCAGCTTGGAGGCAGGAATTTCACCCCTCCACTTT
CASSLEAGISPLHF
>TRBJ1-1|TRBV15|TRBD1|.
TGTGCCACCAGCACCCGGACAGGGTGGAACACTGAAGCTTTCTTT
CATSTRTGWNTEAFF
>TRBJ1-6|TRBV14|.|.
TGTGCCAGCAGCCAACAGGGAAGAGATTCACCCCTCCACTTT
CASSQQGRDSPLHF
>TRBJ1-2|TRBV5-1|TRBD1|.
TGCGCCAGCATCCCTAGTCCAGGGGGATATGGCTACACCTTC
CASIPSPGGYGYTF
>TRBJ2-1|TRBV5-6|TRBD2|.
TGTGCCAGCAGCTTGGTCGGACTAGCGGGGGAGCGGGAGCAGTTCTTC
CASSLVGLAGEREQFF
>TRBJ1-1|TRBV18|TRBD1|.
TGTGCCAGCTCACCCGGACAGGGCTGGCACACTGAAGCTTTCTTT
CASSPGQGWHTEAFF
>TRBJ1-5|TRBV2|.|.
TGTGCCAGCAGCCGCGACAGCCATAGCAATCAGCCCCAGCATTTT
CASSRDSHSNQPQHF
>TRBJ1-5|TRBV12-3/TRBV12-4|.|.
TGTGCCAGCAGTGTTTACGAGGACAGTCCCCAGCATTTT
CASSVYEDSPQHF
>TRBJ1-6|TRBV11-2|.|.
TGTGCCAGCAGCTCCGGACAGATATATAATTCACCCCTCCACTTT
CASSSGQIYNSPLHF
>TRBJ1-2|TRBV27|.|.
TGTGCCAGCAGTTTAGGGGGGACCGCCGGCTACACCTTC
CASSLGGTAGYTF
>TRBJ2-3|TRBV9|TRBD1|.
TGTGCCAGCAGCGTAGAGCCTACAGGGGGCAATACAGATACGCAGTATTTT
CASSVEPTGGNTDTQYF
>TRBJ1-5|TRBV19|.|.
TGTGCCAGTAGTATCCAGGGTTCCAATCAGCCCCAGCATTTT
CASSIQGSNQPQHF
>TRBJ1-5|TRBV19|TRBD1|.
TGTGCCAGTAGTAGGGACAGGGGGAGGAATCAGCCCCAGCATTTT
CASSRDRGRNQPQHF
>TRBJ1-3|TRBV18|.|.
TGTGCCAGCTCACCACAAGGCAGGGAAGCTGGAAACACCATATATTTT
CASSPQGREAGNTIYF
>TRBJ1-5|TRBV19|.|.
TGTGCCAGTAGTACACCCCTGACTGAGGCAAGACAGCCCCAGCATTTT
CASSTPLTEARQPQHF
>TRBJ2-4|TRBV3-1/TRBV3-2|TRBD2|.
TGTGCCAGCAGCCAAGATAGCGGGGGAAACATTCAGTACTTC
CASSQDSGGNIQYF
>TRBJ2-1|TRBV19|TRBD2|.
TGTGCCAGTAGTGCGCACAGCGGGGGTCCCTACAATGAGCAGTTCTTC
CASSAHSGGPYNEQFF
>TRBJ1-1|TRBV10-3|.|.
TGTGCCATCAGTGGTCCGGGGGAAGCTTTCTTT
CAISGPGEAFF
>TRBJ1-4|TRBV7-8|.|.
TGTGCCAGCAGCTCGAGACTTAATGAAAAACTGTTTTTT
CASSSRLNEKLFF
>TRBJ1-2|TRBV28|.|.
TGTGCCAGCTTCGTTCCGGGCTCTAGCCCGGGCTACACCTTC
CASFVPGSSPGYTF
>TRBJ2-2|TRBV5-5|.|few
TGTGCCAGCAGCTTGGCCAGGTGGAGGCAGTCAAACACCGGGGAGCTGTTTTTT
CASSLARWRQSNTGELFF
>TRBJ2-3|TRBV11-2|.|.
TGTGCCAGCAGCTTCCTCGGTAGCTTTTACGATCCCGATACGCAGTATTTT
CASSFLGSFYDPDTQYF
>TRBJ2-3|TRBV5-4|.|.
TGTGCCAGCAGCGACAACACAGATACGCAGTATTTT
CASSDNTDTQYF
>TRBJ1-4|TRBV5-1|TRBD1|.
TGCGCCAGCAGCTTGGGGACAGGGGCTAATGAAAAACTGTTTTTT
CASSLGTGANEKLFF
>TRBJ1-4|TRBV4-3|TRBD1|.
TGCGCCAGCAGCCCTAGAGACAGGGGTAATGAAAAACTGTTTTTT
CASSPRDRGNEKLFF
>TRBJ1-1|TRBV20-1|.|.
TGCAGTGCCCTGCGTGACACTGAAGCTTTCTTT
CSALRDTEAFF
>TRBJ1-1|TRBV18|.|few
TGTGCCAGCTCACCAAAAGGGGCTGAAGCTTTCTTT
CASSPKGAEAFF
>TRBJ1-5|TRBV11-2|TRBD1|.
TGTGCCAGCAGCACCGACAGGGATCAGCCCCAGCATTTT
CASSTDRDQPQHF
>TRBJ1-6|TRBV6-5|.|.
TGTGCCAGCGGAAGGCGGGACGAGCTCCACTTT
CASGRRDELHF
>TRBJ2-5|TRBV2|TRBD2|.
TGTGCCAGCAGCTTCCCGGGACTAGCGGGGGCCCGGGGGAGCGAGACCCAGTACTTC
CASSFPGLAGARGSETQYF
>TRBJ2-2|TRBV28|.|.
TGTGCCAGCACCACAGTAGACGCGAACACCGGGGAGCTGTTTTTT
CASTTVDANTGELFF
>TRBJ2-3|TRBV7-3|.|.
TGTGCCAGCAGCTTAACTGGAGGAACAGATACGCAGTATTTT
CASSLTGGTDTQYF
>TRBJ2-5|TRBV24-1|TRBD2|.
TGTGCCACCAGTGGGGGAAGCGGGGGGTTATTGGAGACCCAGTACTTC
CATSGGSGGLLETQYF
>TRBJ1-5|TRBV18|TRBD1|.
TGTGCCAGCTCACCACGAGCCTCGACAGGGGGCGCCCATCAGCCCCAGCATTTT
CASSPRASTGGAHQPQHF